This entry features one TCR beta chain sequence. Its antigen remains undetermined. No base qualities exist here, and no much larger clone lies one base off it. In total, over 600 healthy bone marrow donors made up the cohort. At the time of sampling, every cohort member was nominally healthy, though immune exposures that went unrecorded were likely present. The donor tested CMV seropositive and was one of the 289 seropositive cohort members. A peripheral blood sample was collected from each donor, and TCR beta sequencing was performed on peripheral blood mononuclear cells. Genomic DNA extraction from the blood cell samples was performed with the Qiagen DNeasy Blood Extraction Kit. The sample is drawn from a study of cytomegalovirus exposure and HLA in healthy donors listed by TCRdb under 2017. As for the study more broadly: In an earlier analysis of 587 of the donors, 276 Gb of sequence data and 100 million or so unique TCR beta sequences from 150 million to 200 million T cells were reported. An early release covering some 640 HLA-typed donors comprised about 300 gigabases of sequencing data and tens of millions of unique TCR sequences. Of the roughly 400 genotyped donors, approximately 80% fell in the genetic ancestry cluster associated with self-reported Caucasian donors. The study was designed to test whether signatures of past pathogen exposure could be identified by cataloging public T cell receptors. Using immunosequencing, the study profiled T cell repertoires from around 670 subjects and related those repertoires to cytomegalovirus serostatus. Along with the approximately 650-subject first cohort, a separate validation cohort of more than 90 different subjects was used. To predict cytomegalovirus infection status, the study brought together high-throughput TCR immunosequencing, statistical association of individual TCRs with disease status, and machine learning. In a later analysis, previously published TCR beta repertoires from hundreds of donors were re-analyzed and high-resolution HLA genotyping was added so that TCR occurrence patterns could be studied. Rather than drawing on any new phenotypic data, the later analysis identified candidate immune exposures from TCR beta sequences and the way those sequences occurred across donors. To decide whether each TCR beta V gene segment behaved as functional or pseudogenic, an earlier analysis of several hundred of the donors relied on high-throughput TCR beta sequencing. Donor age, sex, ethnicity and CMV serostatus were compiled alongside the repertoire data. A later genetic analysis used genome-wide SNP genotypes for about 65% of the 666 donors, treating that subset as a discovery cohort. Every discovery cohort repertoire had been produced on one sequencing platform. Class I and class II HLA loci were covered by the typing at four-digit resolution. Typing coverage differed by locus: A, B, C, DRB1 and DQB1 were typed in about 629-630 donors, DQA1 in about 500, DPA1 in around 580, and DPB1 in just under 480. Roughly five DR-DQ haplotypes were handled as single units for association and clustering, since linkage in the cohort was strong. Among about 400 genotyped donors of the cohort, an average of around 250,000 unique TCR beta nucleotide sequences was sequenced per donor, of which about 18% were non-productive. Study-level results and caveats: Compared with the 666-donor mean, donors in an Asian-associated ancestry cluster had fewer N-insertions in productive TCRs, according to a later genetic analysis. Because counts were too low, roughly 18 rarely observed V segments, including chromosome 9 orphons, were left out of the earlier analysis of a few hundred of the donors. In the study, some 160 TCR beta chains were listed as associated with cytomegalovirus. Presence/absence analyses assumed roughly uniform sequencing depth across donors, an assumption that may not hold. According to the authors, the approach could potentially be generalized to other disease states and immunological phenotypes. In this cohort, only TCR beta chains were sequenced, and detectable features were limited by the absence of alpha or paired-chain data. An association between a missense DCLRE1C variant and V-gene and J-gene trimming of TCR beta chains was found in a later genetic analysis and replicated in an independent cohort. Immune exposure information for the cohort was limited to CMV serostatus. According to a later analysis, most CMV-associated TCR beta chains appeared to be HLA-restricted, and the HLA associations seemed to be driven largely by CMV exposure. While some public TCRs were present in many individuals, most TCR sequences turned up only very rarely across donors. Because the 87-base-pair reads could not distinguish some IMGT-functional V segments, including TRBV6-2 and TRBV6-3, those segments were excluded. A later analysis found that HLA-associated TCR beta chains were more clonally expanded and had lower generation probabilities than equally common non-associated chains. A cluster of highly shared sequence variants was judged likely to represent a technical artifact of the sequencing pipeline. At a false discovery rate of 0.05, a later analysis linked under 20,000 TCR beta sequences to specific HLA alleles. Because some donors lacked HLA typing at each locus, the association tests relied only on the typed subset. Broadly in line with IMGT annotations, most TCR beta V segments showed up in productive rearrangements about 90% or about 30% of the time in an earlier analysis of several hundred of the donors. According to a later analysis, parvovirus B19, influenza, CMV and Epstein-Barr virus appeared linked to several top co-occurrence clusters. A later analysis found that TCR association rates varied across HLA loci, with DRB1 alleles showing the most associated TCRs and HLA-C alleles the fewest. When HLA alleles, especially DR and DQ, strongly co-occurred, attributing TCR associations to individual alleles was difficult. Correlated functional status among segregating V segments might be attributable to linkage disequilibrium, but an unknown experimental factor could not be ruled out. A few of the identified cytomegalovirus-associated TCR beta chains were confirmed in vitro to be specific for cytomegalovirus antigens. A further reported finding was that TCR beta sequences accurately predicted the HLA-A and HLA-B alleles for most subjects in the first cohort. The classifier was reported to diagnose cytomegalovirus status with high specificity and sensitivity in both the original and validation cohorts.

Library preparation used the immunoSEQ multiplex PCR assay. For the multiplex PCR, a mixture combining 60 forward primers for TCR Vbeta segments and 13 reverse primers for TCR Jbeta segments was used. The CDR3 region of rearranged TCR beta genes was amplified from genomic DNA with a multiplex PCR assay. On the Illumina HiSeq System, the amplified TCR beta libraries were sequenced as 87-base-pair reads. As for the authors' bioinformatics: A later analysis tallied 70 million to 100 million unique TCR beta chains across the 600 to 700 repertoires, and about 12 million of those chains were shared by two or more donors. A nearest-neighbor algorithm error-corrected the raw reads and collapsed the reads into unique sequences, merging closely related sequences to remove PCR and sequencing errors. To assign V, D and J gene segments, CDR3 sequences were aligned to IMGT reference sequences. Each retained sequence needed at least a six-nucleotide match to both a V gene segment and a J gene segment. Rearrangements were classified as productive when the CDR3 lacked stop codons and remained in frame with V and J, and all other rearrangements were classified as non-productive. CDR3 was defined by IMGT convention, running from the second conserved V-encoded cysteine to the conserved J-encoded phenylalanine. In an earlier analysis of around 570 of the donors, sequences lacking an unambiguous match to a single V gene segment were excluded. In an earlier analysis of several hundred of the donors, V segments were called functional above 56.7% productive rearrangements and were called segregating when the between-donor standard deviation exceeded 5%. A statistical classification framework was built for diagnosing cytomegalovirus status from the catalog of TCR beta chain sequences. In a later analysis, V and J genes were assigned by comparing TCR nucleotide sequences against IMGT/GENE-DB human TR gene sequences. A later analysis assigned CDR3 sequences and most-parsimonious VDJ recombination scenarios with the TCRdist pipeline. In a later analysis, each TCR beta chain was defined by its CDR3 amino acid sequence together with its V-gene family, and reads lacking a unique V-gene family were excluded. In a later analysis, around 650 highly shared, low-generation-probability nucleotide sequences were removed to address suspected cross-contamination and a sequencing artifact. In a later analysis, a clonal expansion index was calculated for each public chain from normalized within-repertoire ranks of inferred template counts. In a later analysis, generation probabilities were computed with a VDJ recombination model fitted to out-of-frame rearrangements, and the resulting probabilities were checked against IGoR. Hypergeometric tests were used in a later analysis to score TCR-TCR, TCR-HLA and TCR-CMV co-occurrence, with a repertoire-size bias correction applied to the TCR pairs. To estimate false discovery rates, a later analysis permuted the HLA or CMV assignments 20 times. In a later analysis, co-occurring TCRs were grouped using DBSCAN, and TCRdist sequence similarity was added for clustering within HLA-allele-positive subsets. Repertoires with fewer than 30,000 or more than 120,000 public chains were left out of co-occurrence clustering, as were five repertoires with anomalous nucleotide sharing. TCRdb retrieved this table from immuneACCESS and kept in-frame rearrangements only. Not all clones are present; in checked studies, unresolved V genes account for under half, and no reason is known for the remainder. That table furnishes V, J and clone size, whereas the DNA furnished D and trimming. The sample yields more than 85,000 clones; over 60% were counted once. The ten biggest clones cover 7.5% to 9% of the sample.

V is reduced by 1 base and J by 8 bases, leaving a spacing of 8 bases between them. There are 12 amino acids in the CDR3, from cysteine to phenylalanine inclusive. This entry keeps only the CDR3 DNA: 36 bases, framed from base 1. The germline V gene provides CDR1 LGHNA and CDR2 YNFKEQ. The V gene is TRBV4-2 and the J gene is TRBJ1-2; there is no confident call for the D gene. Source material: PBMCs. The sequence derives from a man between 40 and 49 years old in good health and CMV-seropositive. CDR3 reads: CASSQVGRGYTF. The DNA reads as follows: TGTGCCAGCAGCCAAGTGGGCAGGGGCTACACCTTC.